The clone carrying this T cell receptor beta chain was seen once. These data belong to a study of T cells in tumors after PD-1 blockade. The CDR3 sequence is 15 residues long. Trimming left V 6 bases short and J 1 base short, with 15 bases between. The germline V gene has CDR1 MNHEY and CDR2 SVGAGI. Generated by immunoSEQ multiplex PCR, the TCRdb table keeps only in-frame clones and is missing some. The data show 60,000 to 70,000 clones, around two thirds seen once. The starting material was PBMCs, obtained after anti-PD-1 treatment. This sequence was found in a human donor with basal cell carcinoma. The chain carries TRBV6-5 and TRBJ1-1; no reliable D call. CDR3 in DNA: TGTGCCAGCAGCTCCCCGGGGTTAGGGAACACTGAAGCTTTCTTT. Encoded protein: CASSSPGLGNTEAFF.